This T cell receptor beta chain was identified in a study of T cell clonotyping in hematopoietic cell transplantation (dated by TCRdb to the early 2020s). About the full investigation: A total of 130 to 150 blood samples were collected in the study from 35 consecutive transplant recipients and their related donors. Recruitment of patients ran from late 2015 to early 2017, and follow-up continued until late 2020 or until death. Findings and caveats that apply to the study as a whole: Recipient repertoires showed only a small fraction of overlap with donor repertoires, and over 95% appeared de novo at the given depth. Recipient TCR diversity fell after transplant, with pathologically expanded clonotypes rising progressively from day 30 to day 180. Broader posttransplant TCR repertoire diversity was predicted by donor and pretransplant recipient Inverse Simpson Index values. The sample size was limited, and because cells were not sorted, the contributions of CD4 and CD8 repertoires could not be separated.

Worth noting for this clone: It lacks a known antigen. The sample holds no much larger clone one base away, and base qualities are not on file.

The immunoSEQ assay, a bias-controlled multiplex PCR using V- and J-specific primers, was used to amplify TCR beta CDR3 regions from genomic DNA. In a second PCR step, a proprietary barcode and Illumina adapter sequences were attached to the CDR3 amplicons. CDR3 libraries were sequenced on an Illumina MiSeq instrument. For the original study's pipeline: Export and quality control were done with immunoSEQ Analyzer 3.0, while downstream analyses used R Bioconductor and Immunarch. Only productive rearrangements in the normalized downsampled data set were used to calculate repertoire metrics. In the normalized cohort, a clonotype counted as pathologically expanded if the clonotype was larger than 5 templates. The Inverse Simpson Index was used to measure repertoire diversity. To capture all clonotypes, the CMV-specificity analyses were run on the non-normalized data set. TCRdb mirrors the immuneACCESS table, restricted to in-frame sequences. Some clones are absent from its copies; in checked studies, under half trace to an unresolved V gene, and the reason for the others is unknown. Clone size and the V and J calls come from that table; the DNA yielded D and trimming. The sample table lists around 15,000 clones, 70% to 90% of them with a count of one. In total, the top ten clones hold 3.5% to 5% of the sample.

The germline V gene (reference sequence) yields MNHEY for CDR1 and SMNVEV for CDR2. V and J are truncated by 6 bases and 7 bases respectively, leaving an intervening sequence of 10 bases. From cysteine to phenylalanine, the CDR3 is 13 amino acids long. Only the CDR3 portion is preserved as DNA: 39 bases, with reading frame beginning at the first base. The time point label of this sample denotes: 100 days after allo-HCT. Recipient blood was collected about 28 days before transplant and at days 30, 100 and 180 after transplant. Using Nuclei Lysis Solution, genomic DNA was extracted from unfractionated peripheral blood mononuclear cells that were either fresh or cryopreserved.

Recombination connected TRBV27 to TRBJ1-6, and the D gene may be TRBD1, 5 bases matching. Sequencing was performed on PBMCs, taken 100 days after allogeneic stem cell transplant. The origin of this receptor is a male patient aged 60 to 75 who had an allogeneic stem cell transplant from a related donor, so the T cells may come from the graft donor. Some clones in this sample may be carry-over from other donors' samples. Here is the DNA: TGTGCCAGCAGGCAGGGATCAAATTCACCCCTCCACTTT. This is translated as CASRQGSNSPLHF.